The TCR beta chain described here comes from a study of T-cell memory formation after mild COVID-19. At the level of the study: TCR clusters largely stayed donor specific. Broader study findings: That cross-reactive memory joined was suggested by some responding clones appearing in pre-infection memory. Contracting CD4+ clones lay largely in CM and EM, with CD8+ ones residing in EMRA.

The junction had 8 bases not matched to a gene; V was cut back by 1 base and J by 3 bases. Germline lookup yields CDR1 LGHNA and CDR2 YNFKEQ. This CDR3 has 16 residues. TCRdb re-derived calls from the 5' RACE reads in MiXCR, one entry per CDR3 protein. The data contain approximately 270,000 distinct CDR3 sequences, roughly 17% of them seen just once; the ten biggest clones take up approximately 25%. Note on this clonotype: Its antigen is not identified.

The chain is built from TRBV4-2 and TRBJ2-5; 7 bases are shared with TRBD2. Input material: PBMCs or a T cell subset sorted from them (not recorded which). The sequence was obtained from a man between 18 and 29 years old who had mild COVID-19 (a few samples of this study predate the infection). Cell type and time point are not known. The CDR3 here is CASSQAGSGAEETQYF. In nucleotides, the CDR3 is TGTGCCAGCAGCCAAGCGGGCAGCGGGGCAGAAGAGACCCAGTACTTC.